The present entry profiles one T cell receptor (beta chain) with its context. Its target antigen remains unknown. Base qualities are missing; no much larger clone stands one base away. V gives up 0 bases and J gives up 1 base, and the segment between their germline ends measures 17 bases. Counted from cysteine to phenylalanine, this CDR3 has 18 amino acids. Left in the record is the CDR3 DNA by itself, 54 bases read in frame from the first base. As encoded in the germline V gene, CDR1 is SGHDN while CDR2 is FVKESK. This sample was included in a study of T cell repertoires in cytomegalovirus infection (dated by TCRdb to between 2018 and 2020). In terms of the full investigation: Alongside well-studied HLA-B-restricted epitopes, the peptide stimulations were aimed at recently identified HLA-C-restricted CMV epitopes, whose presentation resists viral immunomodulation. Donor HLA type was relevant to the analysis, as public TCR beta signatures indicated carriage of CMV infection together with the matching HLA type.

The treatment or condition label for this specimen denotes: in vitro stimulation with specific CMV peptide epitopes to enrich CMV-specific T cells. The study at large found these results: In the ex vivo response, HLA-C-restricted CMV-specific TCR beta clonotypes were dominant, and in two of eight donors the single most frequent clonotype came from this HLA-C-restricted group. Cumulative frequency of public TCR beta family members discriminated carriers of CMV infection plus the relevant HLA type in this cohort and an independent roughly 350-donor cohort.

This sample was sequenced with an Illumina HiSeq 1500. TCRdb reprocessing: public reads trimmed at Q25 with fastp, clones called with MiXCR, in-frame beta chains kept. Every CDR3 protein is listed once, alongside the most common genes and DNA of its rows. The sample table lists about 770,000 distinct CDR3 sequences, roughly 28% of them with a count of one. The ten largest make up roughly 14% of the sample. The sample in question was cultured CD8+ T cells from PBMCs, obtained from culture after CMV antigen stimulation. The source of this sequence is a human donor in good health (CMV status not recorded). Some clones in this sample may be carry-over from other donors' samples. The V gene is TRBV14 and the J gene is TRBJ2-3; the D gene cannot be resolved reliably. The DNA sequence is given as TGTGCCAGCAGCCAAGAGAGGTCGCGAGGTCGGCGCACAGATACGCAGTATTTT. Translated, it reads CASSQERSRGRRTDTQYF.